This passage covers 17 T cell receptor beta chains from one sample sequenced in a study of T cell responses to AZD1222 COVID-19 vaccine. Clones were sequenced by immunoSEQ multiplex PCR, and TCRdb holds only the in-frame ones, with some missing. The data contain fewer than 130,000 clones, about 88% of them singletons. The specimen comprised peripheral blood, sampled on day 0 of AZD1222 vaccination. Source of these receptors: an adult in good health.

The chain combines TRBV7-6 with TRBJ1-4; D perhaps matches TRBD1 (6 bases). The CDR3 contains 14 residues. Per the germline V gene, CDR1 is SGHVS and CDR2 is FNYEAQ. Trimming removed 5 bases from V and 6 bases from J, with 13 bases in between. The CDR3 region is CASSPTGTYEKLFF. CDR3 DNA: TGTGCCAGCAGCCCCACAGGGACTTATGAAAAACTGTTTTTT.

The V and J genes are TRBV2 and TRBJ1-1, with D hard to call. CDR3 size: 14 residues. Looked up from germline, CDR1 is SNHLY and CDR2 is FYNNEI. V lost 7 bases and J 0 bases, leaving 12 bases between the germline ends. Here the CDR3 reads CASKVQPLNTEAFF. Here the CDR3 DNA reads TGTGCCAGCAAAGTACAGCCATTGAACACTGAAGCTTTCTTT.

V gene TRBV19 combines with J gene TRBJ1-1, with D unresolved. Per germline, CDR1 LNHDA and CDR2 SQIVND (reference sequence). Trimming stripped 4 bases from V and 3 bases from J, with 12 bases between. The CDR3 extends over 14 amino acids. CDR3 sequence reads: CASSKAQTHTEAFF. CDR3 coding DNA: TGTGCCAGTAGTAAAGCGCAGACGCACACTGAAGCTTTCTTT.

J is TRBJ1-3 and V is TRBV15; D not certain. V was shortened by 0 bases and J by 2 bases, with 8 bases between the two germline ends. The CDR3 consists of 15 residues. CDR1 and CDR2 from the germline V gene are LNHNV and YYDKDF (reference sequence). The CDR3 DNA reads TGTGCCACCAGCAGAGATGTAGTAGCTGGAAACACCATATATTTT. It translates to CATSRDVVAGNTIYF. The whole variable domain, filled in from reference TRBV15 and TRBJ1-3, reads DAMVIQNPRYQVTQFGKPVTLSCSQTLNHNVMYWYQQKSSQAPKLLFHYYDKDFNNEADTPDNFQSRRPNTSFCFLDIRSPGLGDTAMYLCATSRDVVAGNTIYFGEGSWLTVV.

The rearrangement joins TRBV5-1 to TRBJ2-4; D is unclear. Trimming pared 0 bases from V and 1 base from J, leaving 8 bases between. CDR1 and CDR2 (germline): SGHRS, YFSETQ. This CDR3 has 15 residues. CDR3 residues: CASSLDSPAKNIQYF. The CDR3 bases are TGCGCCAGCAGCTTGGACAGCCCTGCCAAAAACATTCAGTACTTC.

The chain recombines TRBV9 with TRBJ1-4; D is possibly TRBD1 (5 bases). CDR3 size: 15 residues. Germline assignment: CDR1 SGDLS and CDR2 YYNGEE. The germline V and J ends were trimmed by 0 bases and 4 bases, with 10 bases remaining between them. This chain's CDR3 is CASSVVPGGNEKLFF. The CDR3 nucleotides are TGTGCCAGCAGCGTAGTGCCGGGGGGTAATGAAAAACTGTTTTTT. Using reference TRBV9 and TRBJ1-4 for the parts outside the CDR3, the full variable domain is DSGVTQTPKHLITATGQRVTLRCSPRSGDLSVYWYQQSLDQGLQFLIQYYNGEERAKGNILERFSAQQFPDLHSELNLSSLELGDSALYFCASSVVPGGNEKLFFGSGTQLSVL.

V is TRBV24-1 and J is TRBJ1-5, with D perhaps TRBD1 (5 bases). There are 14 residues in the CDR3. Trimming pared 4 bases from V and 7 bases from J, leaving 13 bases between. Per the germline V gene, CDR1 is KGHDR and CDR2 is SFDVKD. CDR3 DNA: TGTGCCACCAGTGACAACCAGGGTGGGCAGCCCCAGCATTTT. Its translation is CATSDNQGGQPQHF.

The chain employs TRBV1 and TRBJ2-7; TRBD2 is the table's D call, not checked against the DNA. TRBV1 is given as a pseudogene. The CDR3 loop spans 15 amino acids. The chain's CDR3 is CTSSQSSGGFYEQYF. The DNA of the CDR3 is TGCACCAGCAGCCAATCTAGCGGAGGCTTCTACGAGCAGTACTTC.

The V call is TRBV11-2, the J call TRBJ1-6; tentatively, D is TRBD1 (5 bases). The CDR3 runs to 14 residues. V was trimmed by 3 bases and J by 9 bases, leaving 12 bases between them. Germline-derived CDR1 and CDR2 are SGHAT and FQNNGV. CDR3 bases: TGTGCCAGCAGCTTTGAGGGGACCGGTTCACCCCTCCACTTT. As protein: CASSFEGTGSPLHF.

The J gene is TRBJ1-4, the V gene TRBV5-1, with D uncertain. The germline CDR1 and CDR2 sequences are SGHRS and YFSETQ. This CDR3 region has 16 residues. V shed 2 bases and J shed 0 bases, with 11 bases lying between them. CDR3 coding DNA: TGCGCCAGCAGCTTTCGTCAAACAGCAACTAATGAAAAACTGTTTTTT. This sequence encodes CASSFRQTATNEKLFF.

The chain carries TRBV2 and TRBJ2-2; TRBD1 matches at 9 bases. Germline V lookup: CDR1 SNHLY, CDR2 FYNNEI. The CDR3 totals 16 residues. V shed 3 bases and J 4 bases; nucleotides not matched to a gene: 6. The CDR3 region is CASSDARTGATGELFF. The CDR3 DNA sequence: TGTGCCAGCAGTGATGCCCGGACAGGGGCCACCGGGGAGCTGTTTTTT.

As to this clone: At one of its ends the junction is not consistent with the germline gene, which may arise from a read error. This chain uses TRBV30 with TRBJ1-5, with D perhaps TRBD1 (5 bases). Germline V gives CDR1 GTSNPN, CDR2 SVGIG (reference sequence). This CDR3 has 13 amino acids. The CDR3 nucleotides read TGTGCCAGGAGTGTACTGGGGGATCAGCCCCAGCATTTT. It yields the protein CARSVLGDQPQHF.

V gene TRBV2 combines with J gene TRBJ1-1, with D perhaps matching TRBD1 (5 bases). The CDR3 is made up of 14 amino acids. The V gene's germline CDR1 is SNHLY and CDR2 FYNNEI. The V and J ends lost 6 bases and 6 bases respectively, with 17 bases between them. The chain's CDR3 is CASRKGGGWPEAFF. CDR3 DNA sequence: TGTGCCAGCAGGAAAGGTGGGGGTTGGCCTGAAGCTTTCTTT.

The CDR3 bases are TGTGCCAGCAGCCCACACGAGACCGGGAACACCGGGGAGCTGTTTTTT. This encodes CASSPHETGNTGELFF. This chain uses TRBV11-3 with TRBJ2-2; D is undetermined. V was pared by 5 bases and J by 1 base, with 14 bases between. The CDR3 has 16 amino acids. The germline V gene has CDR1 SGHNT and CDR2 YENEEA.

The chain is built from TRBV5-6 and TRBJ2-2, with 9 bases matching TRBD1. Losses at the gene ends were 4 bases for V and 3 bases for J; bases not matched to a gene: 7. Germline-derived CDR1 and CDR2 are SGHDT and YYEEEE. The CDR3 length is 16 residues. CDR3: CASSISGDRDTGELFF. As DNA, the CDR3 is TGTGCCAGCAGCATATCGGGGGACAGGGACACCGGGGAGCTGTTTTTT.

The CDR3 coding sequence is TGTGCCAGCAGCTTGGAAGTTCTAGCGGCCACAGATACGCAGTATTTT. As protein: CASSLEVLAATDTQYF. The V and J genes are TRBV5-6 and TRBJ2-3; 7 bases align to TRBD2. The CDR3 consists of 16 residues. Germline loops: CDR1 SGHDT, CDR2 YYEEEE. V lost 0 bases and J lost 2; bases outside the gene matches: 6.

The chain recombines TRBV20-1 with TRBJ2-1; D call uncertain. Trimming left V 5 bases short and J 5 bases short, with 7 bases between. This CDR3 has 11 amino acids. From germline, CDR1 is DFQATT and CDR2 SNEGSKA (reference sequence). This chain's CDR3 is CSAPPHNEQFF. The CDR3 DNA reads as TGCAGTGCTCCCCCCCACAATGAGCAGTTCTTC.